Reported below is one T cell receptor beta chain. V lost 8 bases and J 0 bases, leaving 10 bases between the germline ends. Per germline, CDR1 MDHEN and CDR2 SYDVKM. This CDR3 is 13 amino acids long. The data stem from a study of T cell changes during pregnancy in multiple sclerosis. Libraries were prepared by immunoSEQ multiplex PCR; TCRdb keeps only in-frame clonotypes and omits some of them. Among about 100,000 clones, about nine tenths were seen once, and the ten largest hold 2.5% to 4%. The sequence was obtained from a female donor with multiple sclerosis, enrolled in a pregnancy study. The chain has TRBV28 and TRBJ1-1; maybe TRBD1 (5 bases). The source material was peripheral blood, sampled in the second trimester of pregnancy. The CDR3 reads CASGRGMNTEAFF. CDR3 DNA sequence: TGTGCCAGCGGAAGGGGAATGAACACTGAAGCTTTCTTT.